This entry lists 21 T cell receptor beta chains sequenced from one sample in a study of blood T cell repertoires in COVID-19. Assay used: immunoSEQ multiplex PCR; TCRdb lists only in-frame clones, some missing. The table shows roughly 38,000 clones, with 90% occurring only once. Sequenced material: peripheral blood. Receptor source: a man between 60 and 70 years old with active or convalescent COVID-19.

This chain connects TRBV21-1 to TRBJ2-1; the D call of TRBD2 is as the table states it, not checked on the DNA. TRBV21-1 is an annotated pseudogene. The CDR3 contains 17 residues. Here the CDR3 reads CASSSPEREAAYNEQFF. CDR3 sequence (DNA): TGTGCCAGCAGTTCCCCCGAGCGGGAGGCTGCTTACAATGAGCAGTTCTTC.

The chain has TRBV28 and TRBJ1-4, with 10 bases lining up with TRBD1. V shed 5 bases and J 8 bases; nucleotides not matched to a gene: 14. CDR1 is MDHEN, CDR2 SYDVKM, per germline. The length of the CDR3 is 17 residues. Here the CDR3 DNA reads TGTGCCAGCAGTCCAGCGACTGGGACAGGGGATTCCGAAAAACTGTTTTTT. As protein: CASSPATGTGDSEKLFF.

In nucleotides, the CDR3 is TGTGCCAGCAGTGATAACAGGAGCTCCTACGAGCAGTACTTC. Protein sequence: CASSDNRSSYEQYF. This chain uses TRBV2 with TRBJ2-7; perhaps TRBD1 as D (5 bases). The CDR3 covers 14 residues. Trimming took off 3 bases at V and 0 bases at J, with 9 bases between the two ends. CDR1 and CDR2 (germline): SNHLY, FYNNEI.

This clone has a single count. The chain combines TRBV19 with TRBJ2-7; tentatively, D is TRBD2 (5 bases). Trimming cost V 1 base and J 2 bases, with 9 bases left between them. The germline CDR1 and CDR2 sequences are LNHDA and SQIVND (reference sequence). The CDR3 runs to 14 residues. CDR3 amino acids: CASSIGTGAYEQYF. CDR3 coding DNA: TGTGCCAGTAGTATAGGGACCGGGGCCTACGAGCAGTACTTC.

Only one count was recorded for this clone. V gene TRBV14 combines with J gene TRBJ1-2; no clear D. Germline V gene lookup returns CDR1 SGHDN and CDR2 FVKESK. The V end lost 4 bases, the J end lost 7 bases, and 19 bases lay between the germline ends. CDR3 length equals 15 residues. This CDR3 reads CASSLTTPGSTGYTF. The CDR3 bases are TGTGCCAGCAGCCTCACCACCCCGGGGAGTACTGGCTACACCTTC.

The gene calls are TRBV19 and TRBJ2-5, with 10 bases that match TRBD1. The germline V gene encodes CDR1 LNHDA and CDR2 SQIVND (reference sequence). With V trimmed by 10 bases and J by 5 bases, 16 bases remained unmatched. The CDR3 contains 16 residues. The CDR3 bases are TGTGCCACCAAGCCGGGCCGGGACAGGGGTTGGGAGACCCAGTACTTC. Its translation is CATKPGRDRGWETQYF. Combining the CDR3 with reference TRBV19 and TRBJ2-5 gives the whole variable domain DGGITQSPKYLFRKEGQNVTLSCEQNLNHDAMYWYRQDPGQGLRLIYYSQIVNDFQKGDIAEGYSVSREKKESFPLTVTSAQKNPTAFYLCATKPGRDRGWETQYFGPGTRLLVL.

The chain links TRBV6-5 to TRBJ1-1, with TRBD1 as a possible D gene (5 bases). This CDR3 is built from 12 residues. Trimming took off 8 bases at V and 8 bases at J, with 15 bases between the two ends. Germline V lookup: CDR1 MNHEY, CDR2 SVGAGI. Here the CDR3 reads CASGAAVKEAFF. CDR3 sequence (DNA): TGTGCCAGCGGGGCGGCAGTTAAAGAAGCTTTCTTT.

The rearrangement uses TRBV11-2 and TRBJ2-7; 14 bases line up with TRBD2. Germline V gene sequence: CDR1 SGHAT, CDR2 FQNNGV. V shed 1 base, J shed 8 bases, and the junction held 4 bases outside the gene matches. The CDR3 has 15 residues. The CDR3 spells CASSLAGTSGSKQYF. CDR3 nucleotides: TGTGCCAGCAGCTTAGCCGGGACTAGCGGGAGTAAGCAGTACTTC.

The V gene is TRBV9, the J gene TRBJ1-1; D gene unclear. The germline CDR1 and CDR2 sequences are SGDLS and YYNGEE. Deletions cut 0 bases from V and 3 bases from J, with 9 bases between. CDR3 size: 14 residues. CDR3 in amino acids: CASSVDRGDTEAFF. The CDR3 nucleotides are TGTGCCAGCAGCGTAGATCGGGGAGACACTGAAGCTTTCTTT.

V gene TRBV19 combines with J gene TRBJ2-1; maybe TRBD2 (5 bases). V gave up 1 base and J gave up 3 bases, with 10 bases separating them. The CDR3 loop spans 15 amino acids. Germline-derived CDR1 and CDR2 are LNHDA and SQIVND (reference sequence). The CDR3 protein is CASSIGAAGYNEQFF. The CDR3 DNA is TGTGCCAGTAGTATAGGTGCGGCGGGCTACAATGAGCAGTTCTTC.

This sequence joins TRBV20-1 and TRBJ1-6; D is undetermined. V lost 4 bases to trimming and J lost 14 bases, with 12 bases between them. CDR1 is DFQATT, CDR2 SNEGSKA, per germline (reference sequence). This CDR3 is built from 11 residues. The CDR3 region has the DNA TGCAGTGCTATGCCGGGAGGAGCCCTCCACTTT. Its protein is CSAMPGGALHF.

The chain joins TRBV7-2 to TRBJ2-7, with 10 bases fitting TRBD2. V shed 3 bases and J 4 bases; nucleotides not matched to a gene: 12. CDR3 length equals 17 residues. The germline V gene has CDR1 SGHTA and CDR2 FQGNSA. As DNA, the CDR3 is TGTGCCAGCAGCTTGACCGGATCGGTAGCGGGAGGTTACGAGCAGTACTTC. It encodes CASSLTGSVAGGYEQYF.

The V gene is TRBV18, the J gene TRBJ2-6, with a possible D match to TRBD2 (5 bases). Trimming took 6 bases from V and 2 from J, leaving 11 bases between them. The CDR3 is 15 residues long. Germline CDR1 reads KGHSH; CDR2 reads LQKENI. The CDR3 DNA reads TGTGCCAGCTCCCCCGAGGAGGCTGGGGCCAACGTCCTGACTTTC. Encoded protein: CASSPEEAGANVLTF.

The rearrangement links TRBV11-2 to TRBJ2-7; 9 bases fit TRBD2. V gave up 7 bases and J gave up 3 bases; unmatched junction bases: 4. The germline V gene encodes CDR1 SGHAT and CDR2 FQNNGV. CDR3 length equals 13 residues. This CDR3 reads CASTHSGGYEQYF. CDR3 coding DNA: TGTGCCAGCACCCATAGCGGGGGCTACGAGCAGTACTTC.

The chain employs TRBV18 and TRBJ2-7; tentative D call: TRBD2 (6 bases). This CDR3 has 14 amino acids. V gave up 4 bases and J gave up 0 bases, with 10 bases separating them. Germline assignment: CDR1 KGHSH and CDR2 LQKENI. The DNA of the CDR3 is TGTGCCAGCTCACGGGCGACTAGCTCCTACGAGCAGTACTTC. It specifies CASSRATSSYEQYF.

The CDR3 loop is CASSPGQGWYGYTF. The CDR3 DNA reads as TGTGCCAGTAGCCCCGGACAGGGCTGGTATGGCTACACCTTC. The rearrangement links TRBV19 to TRBJ1-2, with 8 bases that match TRBD1. J lost 5 bases, V lost 6 bases, and 8 bases had no gene match. The germline V gene has CDR1 LNHDA and CDR2 SQIVND (reference sequence). The CDR3 covers 14 residues. Combining the CDR3 with reference TRBV19 and TRBJ1-2 gives the whole variable domain DGGITQSPKYLFRKEGQNVTLSCEQNLNHDAMYWYRQDPGQGLRLIYYSQIVNDFQKGDIAEGYSVSREKKESFPLTVTSAQKNPTAFYLCASSPGQGWYGYTFGSGTRLTVV.

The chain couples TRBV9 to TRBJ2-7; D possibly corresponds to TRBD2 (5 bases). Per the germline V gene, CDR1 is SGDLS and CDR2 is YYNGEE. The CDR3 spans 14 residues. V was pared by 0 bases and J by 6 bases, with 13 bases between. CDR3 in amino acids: CASSVAPSRGEQYF. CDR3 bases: TGTGCCAGCAGCGTAGCCCCTAGCCGCGGCGAGCAGTACTTC.

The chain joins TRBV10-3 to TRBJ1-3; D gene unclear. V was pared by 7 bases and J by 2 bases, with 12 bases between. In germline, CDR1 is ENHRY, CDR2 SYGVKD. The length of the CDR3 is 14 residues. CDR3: CAITNRGAGNTIYF. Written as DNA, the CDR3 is TGTGCCATCACCAACCGGGGAGCTGGAAACACCATATATTTT.

Written as DNA, the CDR3 is TGTGCCAGCAGCCAAGACCCCCCAGGGGGCTTATACGAGCAGTACTTC. It is translated as CASSQDPPGGLYEQYF. V usage is TRBV4-2 and J usage is TRBJ2-7; 8 bases align to TRBD1. CDR1 and CDR2 from the germline V gene are LGHNA and YNFKEQ. The CDR3 sequence is 16 residues long. V was pared by 0 bases and J by 4 bases, with 8 bases of the junction left unmatched.

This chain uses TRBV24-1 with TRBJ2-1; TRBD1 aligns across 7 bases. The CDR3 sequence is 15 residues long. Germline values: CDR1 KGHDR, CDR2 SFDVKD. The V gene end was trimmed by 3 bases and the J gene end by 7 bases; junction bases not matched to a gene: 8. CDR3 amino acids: CATSDTRQGGNEQFF. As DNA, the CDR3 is TGTGCCACCAGTGATACGAGACAGGGTGGAAATGAGCAGTTCTTC.

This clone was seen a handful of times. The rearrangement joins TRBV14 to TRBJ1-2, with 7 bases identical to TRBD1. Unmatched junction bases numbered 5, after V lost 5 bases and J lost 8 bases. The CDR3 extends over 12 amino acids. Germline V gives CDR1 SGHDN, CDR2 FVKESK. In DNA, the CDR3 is TGTGCCAGCAGCAAAACAGGGGTCGGCTACACCTTC. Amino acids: CASSKTGVGYTF.